This T cell receptor (beta chain) was identified in a study of CD4 T cells in relation to SARS-CoV-2 and coronaviruses. Unexposed donor CD4+ T cells date from about 2010-2018, before the COVID-19 pandemic. Cryopreserved PBMCs were CD4-enriched, then split into naive and memory cells. Generated by immunoSEQ multiplex PCR, the TCRdb table keeps only in-frame clones and is missing some. Here the sample spans 65,000 or so clones, over 70% being singletons. Trimming removed 4 bases from V and 1 base from J, with 9 bases in between. This CDR3 contains 14 residues. The germline V gene encodes CDR1 SGHRS and CDR2 YFSETQ.

Sequencing was carried out using memory CD4+ T cells from PBMCs. The rearrangement joins TRBV5-1 to TRBJ1-3, with D perhaps TRBD1 (6 bases). The receptor's source is a human donor in good health. The CDR3 region is CASSLTGSGNTIYF. CDR3 nucleotide sequence: TGCGCCAGCAGCCTGACAGGTTCTGGAAACACCATATATTTT.